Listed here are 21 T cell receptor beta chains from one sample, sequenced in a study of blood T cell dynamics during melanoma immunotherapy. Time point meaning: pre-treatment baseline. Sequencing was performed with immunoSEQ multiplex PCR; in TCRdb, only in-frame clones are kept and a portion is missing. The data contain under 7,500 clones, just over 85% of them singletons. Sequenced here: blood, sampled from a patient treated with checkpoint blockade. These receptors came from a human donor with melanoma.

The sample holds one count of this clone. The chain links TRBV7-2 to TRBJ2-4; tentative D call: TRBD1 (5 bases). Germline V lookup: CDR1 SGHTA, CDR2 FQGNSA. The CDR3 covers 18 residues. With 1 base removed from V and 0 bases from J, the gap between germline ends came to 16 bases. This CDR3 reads CASSLGFRQTIAKNIQYF. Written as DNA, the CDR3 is TGTGCCAGCAGCTTAGGTTTTCGACAGACAATAGCCAAAAACATTCAGTACTTC.

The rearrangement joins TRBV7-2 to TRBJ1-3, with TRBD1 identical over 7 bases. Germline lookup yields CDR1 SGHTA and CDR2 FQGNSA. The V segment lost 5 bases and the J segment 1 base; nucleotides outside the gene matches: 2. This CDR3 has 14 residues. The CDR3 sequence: CASSRTGSGNTIYF. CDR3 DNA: TGTGCCAGCAGCCGGACAGGTTCTGGAAACACCATATATTTT.

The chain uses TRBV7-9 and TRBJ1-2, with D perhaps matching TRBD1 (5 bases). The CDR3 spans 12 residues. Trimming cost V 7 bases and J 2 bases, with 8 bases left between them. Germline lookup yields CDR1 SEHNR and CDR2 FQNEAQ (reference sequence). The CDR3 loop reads CASTGTNYGYTF. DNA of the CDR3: TGTGCCAGCACCGGGACCAACTATGGCTACACCTTC.

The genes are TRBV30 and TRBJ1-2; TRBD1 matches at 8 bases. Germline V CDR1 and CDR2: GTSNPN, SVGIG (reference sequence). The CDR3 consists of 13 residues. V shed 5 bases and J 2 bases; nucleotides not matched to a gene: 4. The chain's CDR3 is CAWSTGDNYGYTF. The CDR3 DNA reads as TGTGCCTGGTCGACAGGGGACAACTATGGCTACACCTTC.

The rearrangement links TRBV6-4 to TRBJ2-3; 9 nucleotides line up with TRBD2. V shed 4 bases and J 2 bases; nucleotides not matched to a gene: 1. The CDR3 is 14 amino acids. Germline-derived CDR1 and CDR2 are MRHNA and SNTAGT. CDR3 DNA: TGTGCCAGCAGTGGCGGGGGGGCCACAGATACGCAGTATTTT. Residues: CASSGGGATDTQYF.

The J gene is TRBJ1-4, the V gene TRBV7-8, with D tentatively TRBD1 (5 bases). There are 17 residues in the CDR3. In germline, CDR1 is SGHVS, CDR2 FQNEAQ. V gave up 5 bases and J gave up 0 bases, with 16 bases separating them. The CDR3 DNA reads TGTGCCAGCAGCAAAGTTCCCCCAGGGACAACTAATGAAAAACTGTTTTTT. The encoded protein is CASSKVPPGTTNEKLFF.

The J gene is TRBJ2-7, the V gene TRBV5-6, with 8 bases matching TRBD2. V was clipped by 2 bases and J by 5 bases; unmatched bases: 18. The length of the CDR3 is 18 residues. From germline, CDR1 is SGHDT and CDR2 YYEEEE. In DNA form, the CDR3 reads TGTGCCAGCAGCTTCGCCCCCTTTGTGCGGGGGGACCAGGACGAGCAGTACTTC. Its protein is CASSFAPFVRGDQDEQYF.

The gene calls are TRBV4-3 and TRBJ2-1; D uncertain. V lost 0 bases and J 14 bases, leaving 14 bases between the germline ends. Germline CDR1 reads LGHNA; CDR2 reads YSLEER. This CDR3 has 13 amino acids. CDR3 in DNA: TGCGCCAGCAGCCAAGATCGGGCTCTCAATGAGTTCTTC. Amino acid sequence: CASSQDRALNEFF.

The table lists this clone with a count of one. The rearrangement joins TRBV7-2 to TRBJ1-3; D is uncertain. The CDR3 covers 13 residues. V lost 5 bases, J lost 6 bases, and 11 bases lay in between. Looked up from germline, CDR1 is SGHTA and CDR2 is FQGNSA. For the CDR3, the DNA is TGTGCCAGCAGCCGCCCATTTCTAAACACCATATATTTT. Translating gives CASSRPFLNTIYF.

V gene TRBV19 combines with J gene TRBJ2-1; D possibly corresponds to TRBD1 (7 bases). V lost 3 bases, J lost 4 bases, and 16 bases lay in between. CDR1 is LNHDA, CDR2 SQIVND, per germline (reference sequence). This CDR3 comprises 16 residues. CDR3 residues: CASSISFRGVYNEQFF. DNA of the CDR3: TGTGCCAGTAGTATCTCTTTCAGGGGGGTATACAATGAGCAGTTCTTC. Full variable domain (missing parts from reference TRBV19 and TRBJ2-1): DGGITQSPKYLFRKEGQNVTLSCEQNLNHDAMYWYRQDPGQGLRLIYYSQIVNDFQKGDIAEGYSVSREKKESFPLTVTSAQKNPTAFYLCASSISFRGVYNEQFFGPGTRLTVL.

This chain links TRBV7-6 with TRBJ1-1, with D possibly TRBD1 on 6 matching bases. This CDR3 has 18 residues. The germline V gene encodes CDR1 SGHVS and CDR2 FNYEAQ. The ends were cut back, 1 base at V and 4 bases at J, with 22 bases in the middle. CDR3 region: CASSLDGAGRGIGTEAFF. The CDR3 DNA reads TGTGCCAGCAGCTTAGATGGCGCAGGGAGGGGGATTGGCACTGAAGCTTTCTTT.

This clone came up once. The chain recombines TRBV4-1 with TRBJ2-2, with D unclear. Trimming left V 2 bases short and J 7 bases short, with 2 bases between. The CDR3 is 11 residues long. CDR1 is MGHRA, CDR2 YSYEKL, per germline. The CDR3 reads CASSQHGELFF. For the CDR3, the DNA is TGCGCCAGCAGCCAACACGGGGAGCTGTTTTTT.

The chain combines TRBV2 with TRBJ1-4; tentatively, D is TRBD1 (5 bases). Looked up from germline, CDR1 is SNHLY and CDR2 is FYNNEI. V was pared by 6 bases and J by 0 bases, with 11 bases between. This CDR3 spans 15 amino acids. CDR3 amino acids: CASRRRQTTNEKLFF. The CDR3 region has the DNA TGTGCCAGCAGGCGTCGACAGACAACTAATGAAAAACTGTTTTTT.

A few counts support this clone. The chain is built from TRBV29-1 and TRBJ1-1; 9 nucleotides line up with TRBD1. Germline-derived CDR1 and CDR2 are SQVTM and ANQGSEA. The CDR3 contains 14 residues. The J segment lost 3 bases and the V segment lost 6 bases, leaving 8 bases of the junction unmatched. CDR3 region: CSVPGQGPYTEAFF. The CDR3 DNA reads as TGCAGCGTCCCGGGACAGGGACCATACACTGAAGCTTTCTTT.

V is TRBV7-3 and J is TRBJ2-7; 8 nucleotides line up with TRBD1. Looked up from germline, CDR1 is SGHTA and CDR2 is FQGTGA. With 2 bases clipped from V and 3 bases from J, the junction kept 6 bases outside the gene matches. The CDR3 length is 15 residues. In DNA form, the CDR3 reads TGTGCCAGCAGCTTATCAGGGGGCGCCGGCTACGAGCAGTACTTC. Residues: CASSLSGGAGYEQYF.

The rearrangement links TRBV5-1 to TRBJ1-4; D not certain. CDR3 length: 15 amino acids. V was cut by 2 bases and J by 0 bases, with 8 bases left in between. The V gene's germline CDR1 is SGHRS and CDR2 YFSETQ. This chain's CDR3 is CASSFSGTTNEKLFF. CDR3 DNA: TGCGCCAGCAGCTTTAGCGGCACAACTAATGAAAAACTGTTTTTT.

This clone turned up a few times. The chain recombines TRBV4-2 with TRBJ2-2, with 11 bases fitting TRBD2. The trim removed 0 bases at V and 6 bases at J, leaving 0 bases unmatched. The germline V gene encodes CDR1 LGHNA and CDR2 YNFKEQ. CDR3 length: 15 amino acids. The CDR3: CASSQDSGGAGELFF. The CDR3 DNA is TGTGCCAGCAGCCAAGATAGCGGGGGGGCCGGGGAGCTGTTTTTT.

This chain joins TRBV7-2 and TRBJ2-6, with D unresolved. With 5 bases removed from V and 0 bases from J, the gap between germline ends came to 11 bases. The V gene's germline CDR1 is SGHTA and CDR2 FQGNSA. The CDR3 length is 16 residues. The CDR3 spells CASSPPISSGANVLTF. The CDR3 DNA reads TGTGCCAGCAGCCCCCCTATTAGCTCTGGGGCCAACGTCCTGACTTTC. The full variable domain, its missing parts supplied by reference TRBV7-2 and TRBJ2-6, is GAGVSQSPSNKVTEKGKDVELRCDPISGHTALYWYRQSLGQGLEFLIYFQGNSAPDKSGLPSDRFSAERTGGSVSTLTIQRTQQEDSAVYLCASSPPISSGANVLTFGAGSRLTVL.

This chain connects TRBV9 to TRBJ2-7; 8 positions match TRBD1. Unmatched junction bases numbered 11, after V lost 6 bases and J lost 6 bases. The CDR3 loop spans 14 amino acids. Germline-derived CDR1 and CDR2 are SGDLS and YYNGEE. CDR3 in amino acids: CASNGQGLDSEQYF. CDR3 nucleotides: TGTGCCAGCAACGGACAGGGTTTGGATTCCGAGCAGTACTTC.

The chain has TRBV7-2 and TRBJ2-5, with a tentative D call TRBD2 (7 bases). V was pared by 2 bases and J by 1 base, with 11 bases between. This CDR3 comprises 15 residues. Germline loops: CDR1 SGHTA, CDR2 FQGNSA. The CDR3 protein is CASSLMAGAQETQYF. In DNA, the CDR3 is TGTGCCAGCAGCTTAATGGCGGGGGCCCAAGAGACCCAGTACTTC.

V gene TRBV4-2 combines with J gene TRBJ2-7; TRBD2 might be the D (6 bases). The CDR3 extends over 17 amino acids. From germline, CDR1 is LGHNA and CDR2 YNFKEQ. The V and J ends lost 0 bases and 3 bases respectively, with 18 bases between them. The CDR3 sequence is CASSQDGVGGPIYEQYF. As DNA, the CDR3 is TGTGCCAGCAGCCAAGATGGGGTGGGAGGACCCATCTACGAGCAGTACTTC.